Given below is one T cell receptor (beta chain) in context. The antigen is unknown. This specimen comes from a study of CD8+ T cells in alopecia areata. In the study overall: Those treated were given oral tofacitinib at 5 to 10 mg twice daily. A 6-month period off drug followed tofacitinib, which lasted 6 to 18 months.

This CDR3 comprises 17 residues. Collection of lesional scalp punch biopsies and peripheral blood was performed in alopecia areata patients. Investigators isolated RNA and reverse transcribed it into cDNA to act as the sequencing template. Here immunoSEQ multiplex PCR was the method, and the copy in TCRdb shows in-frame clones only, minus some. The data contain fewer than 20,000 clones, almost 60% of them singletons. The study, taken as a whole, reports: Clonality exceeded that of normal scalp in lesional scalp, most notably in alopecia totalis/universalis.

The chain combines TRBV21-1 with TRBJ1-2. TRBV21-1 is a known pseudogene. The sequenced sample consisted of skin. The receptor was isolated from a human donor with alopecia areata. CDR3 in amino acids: CASSPPGGTRTNYGYTF. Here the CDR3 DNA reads TGTGCCAGCAGCCCCCCCGGAGGGACGAGGACTAACTATGGCTACACCTTC.